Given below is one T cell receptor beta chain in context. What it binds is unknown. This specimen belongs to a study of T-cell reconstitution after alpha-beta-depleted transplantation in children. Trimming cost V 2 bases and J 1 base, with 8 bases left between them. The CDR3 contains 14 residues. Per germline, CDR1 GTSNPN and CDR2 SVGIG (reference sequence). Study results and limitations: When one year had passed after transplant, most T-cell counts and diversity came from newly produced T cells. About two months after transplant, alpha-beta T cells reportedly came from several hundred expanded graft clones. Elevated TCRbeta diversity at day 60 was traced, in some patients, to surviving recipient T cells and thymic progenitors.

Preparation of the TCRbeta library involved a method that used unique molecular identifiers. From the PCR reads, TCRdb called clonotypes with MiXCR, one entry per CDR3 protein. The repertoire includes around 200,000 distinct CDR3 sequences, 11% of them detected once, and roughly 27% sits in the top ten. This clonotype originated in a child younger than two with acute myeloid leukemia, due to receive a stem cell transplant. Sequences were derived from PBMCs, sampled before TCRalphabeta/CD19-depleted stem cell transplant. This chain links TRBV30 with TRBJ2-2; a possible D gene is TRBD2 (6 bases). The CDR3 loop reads CAWSLTRNTGELFF. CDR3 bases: TGTGCCTGGAGTCTGACTAGGAACACCGGGGAGCTGTTTTTT.